Below are 28 T cell receptor beta chains sequenced from a single sample in a study. TCRdb fed the RT-PCR reads into MiXCR, producing one record per CDR3 protein. Of hundreds of thousands of distinct CDR3 sequences in the sample, around 14% were seen once. Sequenced material: memory CD4+ T cells from blood. The origin of the receptors is a female donor in good health, serving as a healthy control.

This chain joins TRBV20-1 and TRBJ1-3; TRBD1 matches at 10 bases. This CDR3 has 17 residues. Per germline, CDR1 DFQATT and CDR2 SNEGSKA (reference sequence). After removal of 1 base from V and 1 base from J, the junction contained 7 bases not matched to a gene. The CDR3 DNA reads as TGCAGTGCTAGAGGACCGGGACAGGGGCTGTCTGGAAACACCATATATTTT. Protein product: CSARGPGQGLSGNTIYF.

The V gene is TRBV6-1, the J gene TRBJ1-1; D remains unclear. Germline-derived CDR1 and CDR2 are MNHNS and SASEGT. The CDR3 has 13 amino acids. The V and J ends lost 0 bases and 6 bases respectively, with 8 bases between them. CDR3 DNA sequence: TGTGCCAGCAGTGAAGCGTACAGCTCTGAAGCTTTCTTT. As protein: CASSEAYSSEAFF.

This clonotype was recorded many times. The V gene is TRBV7-2, the J gene TRBJ2-1, with D possibly TRBD2 on 5 matching bases. V was pared by 4 bases and J by 8 bases, with 15 bases between. Germline assignment: CDR1 SGHTA and CDR2 FQGNSA. This CDR3 comprises 14 residues. This CDR3 reads CASSYGLAVYEQFF. CDR3 coding DNA: TGTGCCAGCAGCTACGGACTGGCGGTGTATGAGCAGTTCTTC. Full variable domain (remainder filled in from reference TRBV7-2 and TRBJ2-1): GAGVSQSPSNKVTEKGKDVELRCDPISGHTALYWYRQSLGQGLEFLIYFQGNSAPDKSGLPSDRFSAERTGGSVSTLTIQRTQQEDSAVYLCASSYGLAVYEQFFGPGTRLTVL.

This clonotype was observed many times. The chain employs TRBV20-1 and TRBJ2-7; 14 bases match TRBD2. The CDR3 extends over 13 amino acids. Germline CDR1 and CDR2: DFQATT and SNEGSKA (reference sequence). Unmatched junction bases numbered 5, after V lost 6 bases and J lost 7 bases. CDR3 in amino acids: CSATGTSGGEQYF. The CDR3 DNA sequence: TGCAGTGCCACCGGGACTAGCGGGGGTGAGCAGTACTTC.

This rearrangement joins TRBV20-1 to TRBJ1-6, with D maybe TRBD1 (6 bases). V shed 3 bases and J shed 4 bases, with 7 bases lying between them. CDR1 is DFQATT and CDR2 is SNEGSKA in the germline V gene (reference sequence). The CDR3 length is 13 residues. CDR3 region: CSASGQYNSPLHF. DNA of the CDR3: TGCAGTGCTAGCGGACAGTATAATTCACCCCTCCACTTT.

This chain uses TRBV7-2 with TRBJ1-4; the match to TRBD1 covers 7 bases. V was pared by 5 bases and J by 5 bases, with 8 bases of the junction left unmatched. Germline values: CDR1 SGHTA, CDR2 FQGNSA. CDR3 size: 15 residues. The CDR3 sequence is CASSAQGGRNEKLFF. The CDR3 nucleotides are TGTGCCAGCAGCGCCCAGGGGGGGAGGAATGAAAAACTGTTTTTT.

There are many counts of this clonotype. The V and J genes are TRBV5-1 and TRBJ2-2, with D possibly being TRBD1 (5 bases). From germline, CDR1 is SGHRS and CDR2 YFSETQ. Between the trimmed V and J ends, which lost 7 bases and 1 base, there was a span of 11 bases. This CDR3 comprises 14 residues. The CDR3 coding sequence is TGCGCCAGCCGGGCAGGGTTGAACACCGGGGAGCTGTTTTTT. Translated, it gives CASRAGLNTGELFF.

This clonotype has just a few counts. The chain uses TRBV6-4 and TRBJ2-3; D not resolved. This CDR3 has 13 amino acids. V lost 5 bases to trimming and J lost 2 bases, with 8 bases between them. Germline V CDR1 and CDR2: MRHNA, SNTAGT. The CDR3 sequence: CASSTEITDTQYF. In DNA form, the CDR3 reads TGTGCCAGCAGTACAGAGATCACAGATACGCAGTATTTT.

This clonotype was seen a handful of times. The V gene is TRBV10-1, the J gene TRBJ2-1; 7 bases map to TRBD1. Germline assignment: CDR1 WNHNN and CDR2 SYGVQD (reference sequence). CDR3 size: 18 residues. V lost 3 bases and J lost 3; bases outside the gene matches: 14. For the CDR3, the DNA is TGCGCCAGCAGTGACTCTCCCGGAAAGGGGGCGTACTACAATGAGCAGTTCTTC. Translating gives CASSDSPGKGAYYNEQFF.

This clonotype showed up many times. The chain uses TRBV20-1 and TRBJ2-3; TRBD2 matches 11 bases. The CDR3 covers 14 residues. V gave up 6 bases and J gave up 4 bases; unmatched junction bases: 6. Per germline, CDR1 DFQATT and CDR2 SNEGSKA (reference sequence). CDR3 loop: CSARLAGGADTQYF. CDR3 sequence (DNA): TGCAGTGCGCGATTAGCGGGAGGGGCAGATACGCAGTATTTT.

This clonotype was observed a handful of times. V and J are TRBV27 and TRBJ2-7, with 10 bases lining up with TRBD2. Germline CDR1 MNHEY, CDR2 SMNVEV (reference sequence). CDR3 size: 16 residues. J was trimmed by 7 bases and V by 6 bases; bases with no gene match: 15. The CDR3 sequence: CASRQWTGLAGDEQYF. CDR3 DNA: TGTGCCAGCAGGCAATGGACTGGGCTAGCGGGAGATGAGCAGTACTTC.

The rearrangement joins TRBV20-1 to TRBJ2-6; D unclear. The V end lost 6 bases, the J end lost 9 bases, and 12 bases lay between the germline ends. Per the germline V gene, CDR1 is DFQATT and CDR2 is SNEGSKA (reference sequence). This CDR3 is built from 12 residues. The CDR3 DNA reads as TGCAGTGCAGTGGCCAAGGGCAACGTCCTGACTTTC. This translates into CSAVAKGNVLTF.

The V gene is TRBV4-3, the J gene TRBJ2-7; TRBD1 matches at 8 bases. V was clipped by 4 bases and J by 7 bases; unmatched bases: 15. CDR1 is LGHNA, CDR2 YSLEER, per germline. This CDR3 contains 16 residues. The DNA for the CDR3 is TGCGCCAGCAGCCGTGGCCAGGGGGCAAAGACCGGGGAGCAGTACTTC. Translated: CASSRGQGAKTGEQYF.

The chain employs TRBV12-3 or TRBV12-4 and TRBJ2-3; 8 bases map to TRBD2. This CDR3 is built from 12 residues. Unmatched junction bases numbered 5, after V lost 6 bases and J lost 9 bases. CDR3 sequence (DNA): TGTGCCAGCAGACAGACTAGCGACACGCAGTATTTT. Its translation: CASRQTSDTQYF.

There are a few counts of this clonotype. This sequence joins TRBV3-1 and TRBJ1-1; TRBD1 is a possible D gene (5 bases). The CDR3 sequence is 13 residues long. The germline V gene has CDR1 LGHDT and CDR2 YNNKEL (reference sequence). V lost 4 bases to trimming and J lost 6 bases, with 12 bases between them. CDR3 amino acids: CASSRGTKAEAFF. The CDR3 DNA reads as TGTGCCAGCAGCCGGGGGACGAAGGCTGAAGCTTTCTTT.

This clonotype was counted only a few times. The J gene is TRBJ2-1, the V gene TRBV7-2; TRBD1 might be the D (5 bases). Germline V lookup: CDR1 SGHTA, CDR2 FQGNSA. This CDR3 has 17 residues. The V end lost 0 bases, the J end lost 2 bases, and 14 bases lay between the germline ends. The CDR3 DNA reads TGTGCCAGCAGCTTAGCCGTCTCCAGGGTGGCCTACAATGAGCAGTTCTTC. Translating gives CASSLAVSRVAYNEQFF.

This clonotype was seen a few times. This sequence joins TRBV12-2 and TRBJ2-1; no check of the table's D call, TRBD2, against the DNA was made. TRBV12-2 is noted as a pseudogene. CDR3 length: 13 residues. CDR3 amino acids: CASRSTPIYEQFF. CDR3 in DNA: TGTGCAAGTCGCTCAACTCCCATCTATGAGCAGTTCTTC.

The rearrangement links TRBV4-1 to TRBJ2-3; D is unresolved. The V end was cut by 2 bases, the J end by 0 bases, with 18 bases between. The CDR3 is 18 residues long. The V gene's germline CDR1 is MGHRA and CDR2 YSYEKL. The CDR3 reads CASSQTHFDGSSTDTQYF. The CDR3 DNA reads TGCGCCAGCAGCCAAACCCACTTTGACGGATCTAGCACAGATACGCAGTATTTT.

The J gene is TRBJ1-2, the V gene TRBV9; no clear D. Per the germline V gene, CDR1 is SGDLS and CDR2 is YYNGEE. The CDR3 sequence is 10 residues long. Trimming removed 0 bases from V and 7 bases from J, with 1 base in between. CDR3 in DNA: TGTGCCAGCAGCGTAGGTGGCTACACCTTC. Its translation: CASSVGGYTF.

This clonotype was seen repeatedly, ten times or more. The rearrangement links TRBV27 to TRBJ2-7; the match to TRBD2 covers 8 bases. With 2 bases clipped from V and 5 bases from J, the junction kept 11 bases outside the gene matches. The CDR3 runs 16 residues. Germline V gene sequence: CDR1 MNHEY, CDR2 SMNVEV (reference sequence). CDR3 residues: CASSLISGGRRNEQYF. The CDR3 coding sequence is TGTGCCAGCAGTTTAATTTCGGGGGGGCGGAGGAACGAGCAGTACTTC.

DNA for the CDR3: TGTGCCAGCAGTTACGCCCAGGGGACCCGGGACTATGGCTACACCTTC. Encoded protein: CASSYAQGTRDYGYTF. This chain joins TRBV6-5 and TRBJ1-2; TRBD1 might be the D (6 bases). Germline values: CDR1 MNHEY, CDR2 SVGAGI. Trimming took 2 bases from V and 3 from J, leaving 16 bases between them. The CDR3 contains 16 residues.

This clonotype was detected only a few times. This chain's CDR3 is CASSFQGIGRNEQFF. CDR3 nucleotides: TGCGCCAGCAGCTTTCAGGGGATCGGTAGAAATGAGCAGTTCTTC. J is TRBJ2-1 and V is TRBV5-1; D is possibly TRBD1 (6 bases). From germline, CDR1 is SGHRS and CDR2 YFSETQ. V was pared by 2 bases and J by 7 bases, with 16 bases between. This CDR3 comprises 15 residues.

This clonotype was recorded at least ten times. J is TRBJ2-1 and V is TRBV7-2; D is tentatively TRBD1 or TRBD2 (5 bases each). The CDR3 spans 14 residues. Between the trimmed V and J ends, which lost 3 bases and 6 bases, there was a span of 12 bases. CDR1 is SGHTA and CDR2 is FQGNSA in the germline V gene. The CDR3 nucleotides read TGTGCCAGCAGCTTCTGGGATGGGGGCAATGAGCAGTTCTTC. It encodes CASSFWDGGNEQFF. Full variable domain (rest looked up from reference TRBV7-2 and TRBJ2-1): GAGVSQSPSNKVTEKGKDVELRCDPISGHTALYWYRQSLGQGLEFLIYFQGNSAPDKSGLPSDRFSAERTGGSVSTLTIQRTQQEDSAVYLCASSFWDGGNEQFFGPGTRLTVL.

About this clonotype itself: This may come from a read error, since a much larger clone is one base off. The chain combines TRBV20-1 with TRBJ2-1; TRBD2 aligns across 7 bases. The CDR3 is made up of 14 amino acids. The V and J ends lost 6 bases and 9 bases, in that order; junction bases with no gene match: 14. Germline CDR1 is DFQATT and CDR2 is SNEGSKA (reference sequence). In DNA, the CDR3 is TGCAGTGCCTCCCTAGCGGAACTCAGTGGTGAGCAGTTCTTC. Translation gives CSASLAELSGEQFF.

This clonotype showed up just a few times. V and J are TRBV12-3 or TRBV12-4 and TRBJ2-3; tentatively, D is TRBD2 (6 bases). V was clipped by 3 bases and J by 0 bases, with 10 bases between them. The CDR3 contains 15 residues. The CDR3 protein is CASSFVSGSTDTQYF. As DNA, the CDR3 is TGTGCCAGCAGTTTTGTGAGCGGGAGCACAGATACGCAGTATTTT.

This clonotype was counted many times. The rearrangement joins TRBV12-3 or TRBV12-4 to TRBJ2-1, with 9 bases matching TRBD1. CDR3 length equals 15 residues. The V gene end was trimmed by 5 bases and the J gene end by 4 bases; junction bases not matched to a gene: 6. CDR3 sequence reads: CASSPTGGVYNEQFF. CDR3 DNA: TGTGCCAGCAGTCCCACAGGGGGCGTTTACAATGAGCAGTTCTTC.

The V call is TRBV7-9, the J call TRBJ1-1; no firm D call. CDR3 length: 14 residues. Trimming stripped 3 bases from V and 11 bases from J, with 19 bases between. Germline V gene data show CDR1 as SEHNR and CDR2 as FQNEAQ (reference sequence). CDR3 in amino acids: CASSFGLSEGKAFF. The CDR3 DNA follows: TGTGCCAGCAGCTTTGGGTTGTCGGAAGGGAAGGCTTTCTTT.

As DNA, the CDR3 is TGCGCCAGCAGCCGGGGACAGGGGGTCGACACTGAAGCTTTCTTT. Translating gives CASSRGQGVDTEAFF. The V and J genes are TRBV4-3 and TRBJ1-1; TRBD1 matches 11 bases. This CDR3 contains 15 residues. Trimming removed 4 bases from V and 3 bases from J; junction bases left unmatched: 4. Germline V gene sequence: CDR1 LGHNA, CDR2 YSLEER.